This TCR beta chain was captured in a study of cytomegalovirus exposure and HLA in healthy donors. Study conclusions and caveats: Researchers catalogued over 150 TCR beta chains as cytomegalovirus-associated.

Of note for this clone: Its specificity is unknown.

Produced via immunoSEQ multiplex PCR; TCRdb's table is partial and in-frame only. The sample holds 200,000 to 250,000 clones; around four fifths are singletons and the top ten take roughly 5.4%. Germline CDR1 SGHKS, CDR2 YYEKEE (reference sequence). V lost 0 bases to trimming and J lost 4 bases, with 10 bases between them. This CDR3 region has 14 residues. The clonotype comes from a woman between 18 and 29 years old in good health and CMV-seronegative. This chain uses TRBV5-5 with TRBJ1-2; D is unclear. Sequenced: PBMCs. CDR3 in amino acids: CASSLAGAAYGYTF. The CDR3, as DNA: TGTGCCAGCAGCTTGGCCGGCGCAGCCTATGGCTACACCTTC.